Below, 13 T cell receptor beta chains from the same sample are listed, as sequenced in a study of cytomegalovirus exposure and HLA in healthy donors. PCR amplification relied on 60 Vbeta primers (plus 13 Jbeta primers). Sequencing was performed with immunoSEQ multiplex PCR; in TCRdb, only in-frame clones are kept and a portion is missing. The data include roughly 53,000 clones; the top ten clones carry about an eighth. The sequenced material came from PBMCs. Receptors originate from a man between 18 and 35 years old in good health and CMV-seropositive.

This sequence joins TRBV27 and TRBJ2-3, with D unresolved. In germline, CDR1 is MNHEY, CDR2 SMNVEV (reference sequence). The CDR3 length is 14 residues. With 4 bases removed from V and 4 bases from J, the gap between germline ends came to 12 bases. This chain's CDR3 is CASSYSRDADTQYF. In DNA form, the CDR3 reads TGTGCCAGCAGTTACAGTCGTGACGCAGATACGCAGTATTTT.

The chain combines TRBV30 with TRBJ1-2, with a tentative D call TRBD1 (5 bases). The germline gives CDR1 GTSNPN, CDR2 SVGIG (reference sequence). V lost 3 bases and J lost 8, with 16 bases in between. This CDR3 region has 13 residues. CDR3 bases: TGTGCCTGGAGGCAGGGTCCCTCGTGGGGCTACACCTTC. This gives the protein CAWRQGPSWGYTF.

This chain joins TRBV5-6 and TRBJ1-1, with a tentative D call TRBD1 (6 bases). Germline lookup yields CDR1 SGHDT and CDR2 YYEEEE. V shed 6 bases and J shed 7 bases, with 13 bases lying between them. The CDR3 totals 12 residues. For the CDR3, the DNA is TGTGCCAGCACCTTCGGGGACAATGAAGCTTTCTTT. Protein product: CASTFGDNEAFF.

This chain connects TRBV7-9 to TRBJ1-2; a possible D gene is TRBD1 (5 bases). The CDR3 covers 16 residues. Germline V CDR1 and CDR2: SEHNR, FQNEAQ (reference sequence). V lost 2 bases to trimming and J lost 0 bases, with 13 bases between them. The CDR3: CASSLTYQGPNYGYTF. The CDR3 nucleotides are TGTGCCAGCAGCTTAACTTATCAGGGTCCTAACTATGGCTACACCTTC.

The CDR3, as DNA: TGTGCCAGCAGCCAGCGGACAGGAAAAAACATTCAGTACTTC. This encodes CASSQRTGKNIQYF. The chain links TRBV13 to TRBJ2-4, with TRBD1 matching over 7 bases. CDR3 size: 14 residues. Per germline, CDR1 PRHDT and CDR2 FYEKMQ (reference sequence). Germline trimming cut 5 bases from V and 4 bases from J; bases unmatched to any gene: 5. The full variable domain, its missing parts supplied by reference TRBV13 and TRBJ2-4, is AAGVIQSPRHLIKEKRETATLKCYPIPRHDTVYWYQQGPGQDPQFLISFYEKMQSDKGSIPDRFSAQQFSDYHSELNMSSLELGDSALYFCASSQRTGKNIQYFGAGTRLSVL.

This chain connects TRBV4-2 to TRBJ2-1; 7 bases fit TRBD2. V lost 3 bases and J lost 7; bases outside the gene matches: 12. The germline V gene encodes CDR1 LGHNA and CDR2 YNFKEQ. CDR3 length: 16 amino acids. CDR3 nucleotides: TGTGCCAGCAGCCAGGGGGTTGGAGGGAGGGTAAATGAGCAGTTCTTC. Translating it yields CASSQGVGGRVNEQFF.

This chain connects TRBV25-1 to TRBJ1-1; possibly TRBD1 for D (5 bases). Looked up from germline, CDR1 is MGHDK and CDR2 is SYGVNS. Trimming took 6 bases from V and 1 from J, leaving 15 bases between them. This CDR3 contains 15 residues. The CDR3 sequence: CASRDSLISNTEAFF. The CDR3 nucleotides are TGTGCCAGCAGAGACAGTTTAATATCGAACACTGAAGCTTTCTTT.

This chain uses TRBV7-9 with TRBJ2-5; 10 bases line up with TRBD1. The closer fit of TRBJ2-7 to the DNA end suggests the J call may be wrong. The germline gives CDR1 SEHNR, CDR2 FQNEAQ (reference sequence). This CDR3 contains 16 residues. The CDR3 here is CASSTRDRGFPYEQYF. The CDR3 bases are TGTGCCAGCAGCACTAGGGACAGGGGATTCCCCTACGAGCAGTACTTC.

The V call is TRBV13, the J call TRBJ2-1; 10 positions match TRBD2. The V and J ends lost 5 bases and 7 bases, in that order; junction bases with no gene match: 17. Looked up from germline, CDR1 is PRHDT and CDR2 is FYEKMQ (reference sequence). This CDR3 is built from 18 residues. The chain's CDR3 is CASSPLLAGVQSWNEQFF. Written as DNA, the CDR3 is TGTGCCAGCAGCCCTTTGCTAGCGGGAGTTCAGAGTTGGAATGAGCAGTTCTTC. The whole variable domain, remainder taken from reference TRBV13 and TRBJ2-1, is AAGVIQSPRHLIKEKRETATLKCYPIPRHDTVYWYQQGPGQDPQFLISFYEKMQSDKGSIPDRFSAQQFSDYHSELNMSSLELGDSALYFCASSPLLAGVQSWNEQFFGPGTRLTVL.

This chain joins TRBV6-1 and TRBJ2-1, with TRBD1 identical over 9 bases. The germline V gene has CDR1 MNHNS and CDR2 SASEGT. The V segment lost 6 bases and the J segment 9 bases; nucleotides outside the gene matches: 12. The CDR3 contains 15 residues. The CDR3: CASSTSSTGGIEQFF. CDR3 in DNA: TGTGCCAGCAGCACCTCCTCGACAGGGGGGATTGAGCAGTTCTTC.

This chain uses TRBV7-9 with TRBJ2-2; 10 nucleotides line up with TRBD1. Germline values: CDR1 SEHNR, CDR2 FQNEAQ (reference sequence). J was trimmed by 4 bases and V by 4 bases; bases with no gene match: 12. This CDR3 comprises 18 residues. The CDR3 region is CASSSRDRGGASTGELFF. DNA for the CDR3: TGTGCCAGCAGCTCCCGGGACAGGGGAGGGGCTAGCACCGGGGAGCTGTTTTTT.

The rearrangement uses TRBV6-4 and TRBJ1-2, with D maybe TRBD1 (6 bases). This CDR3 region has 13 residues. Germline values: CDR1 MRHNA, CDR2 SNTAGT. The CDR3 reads CSLRQVPNYGYTF. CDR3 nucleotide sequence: TGTTCACTTCGACAGGTCCCTAACTATGGCTACACCTTC.

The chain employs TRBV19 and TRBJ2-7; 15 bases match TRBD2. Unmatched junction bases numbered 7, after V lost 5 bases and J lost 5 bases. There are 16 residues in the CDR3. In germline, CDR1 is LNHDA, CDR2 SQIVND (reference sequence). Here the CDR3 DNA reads TGTGCCAGTAGTCCTGGACTAGCGGGAGGGCCCCACGAGCAGTACTTC. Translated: CASSPGLAGGPHEQYF.